The 18 T cell receptor beta chains below were found in one sample sequenced in a study of T cells expressing NK-cell markers. TCRdb derives one entry per CDR3 protein from the 5' RACE reads, leaving out DNA. The listing contains a few hundred thousand distinct CDR3 sequences. Input material: blood T cells: a sorted CD56 or NKG2C T cell subset, CD4+ or CD8+ T cells, or bulk PBMC T cells (not recorded which). The receptors come from a man aged 18-75 years in good health.

The chain uses TRBV18 and TRBJ2-5; there is no DNA to check the TCRdb D call of TRBD1. Germline loops: CDR1 KGHSH, CDR2 LQKENI. This CDR3 has 13 amino acids. CDR3 sequence: CASSPGRGETQYF.

This chain connects TRBV2 to TRBJ2-1; the D call of TRBD2 rests on TCRdb alone, since no DNA is present to check it. Germline CDR1 SNHLY, CDR2 FYNNEI. CDR3 size: 14 residues. This CDR3 reads CASSLADRSNEQFF.

The chain couples TRBV3-1 to TRBJ2-4; TCRdb names TRBD2, which stays unverified in the absence of DNA. CDR1 and CDR2 (germline): LGHDT, YNNKEL (reference sequence). The CDR3 totals 16 residues. CDR3 residues: CASSQESRGNKNIQYF.

The CDR3 sequence is CASSQQPFGGQSAYEQYF. This chain links TRBV3-1 with TRBJ2-7; with no DNA, the TCRdb D assignment of TRBD1 cannot be verified. The CDR3 has 18 amino acids. The germline CDR1 and CDR2 sequences are LGHDT and YNNKEL (reference sequence).

The V gene is TRBV18, the J gene TRBJ2-1; TCRdb gives TRBD2 as the D gene, but with no DNA this cannot be confirmed. There are 15 residues in the CDR3. Germline CDR1 is KGHSH and CDR2 is LQKENI. The CDR3 is CASSPGLAGVEEQFF.

The V gene is TRBV9, the J gene TRBJ2-1; the D call of TRBD1 rests on TCRdb alone, since no DNA is present to check it. The CDR3 is 15 amino acids. The germline V gene encodes CDR1 SGDLS and CDR2 YYNGEE. The CDR3: CASSVRDTLQGEQFF.

The V call is TRBV5-5, the J call TRBJ2-7; TCRdb's D call, TRBD1, is unchecked because there is no DNA. Germline V gives CDR1 SGHKS, CDR2 YYEKEE (reference sequence). CDR3 length: 15 residues. The CDR3 protein is CASSLDGQGYYEQYF. The whole variable domain, filled in from reference TRBV5-5 and TRBJ2-7, reads DAGVTQSPTHLIKTRGQQVTLRCSPISGHKSVSWYQQVLGQGPQFIFQYYEKEERGRGNFPDRFSARQFPNYSSELNVNALLLGDSALYLCASSLDGQGYYEQYFGPGTRLTVT.

J is TRBJ1-4 and V is TRBV7-9; the D call of TRBD1 rests on TCRdb alone, since no DNA is present to check it. The CDR3 has 15 residues. Per the germline V gene, CDR1 is SEHNR and CDR2 is FQNEAQ (reference sequence). CDR3 protein: CASSGKTGGDGKLFF.

The chain has TRBV27 and TRBJ2-3. The CDR3 covers 12 residues. Germline V gives CDR1 MNHEY, CDR2 SMNVEV (reference sequence). CDR3 residues: CASSDRRDTQYF.

The gene calls are TRBV3-1 and TRBJ1-4; TCRdb selects TRBD1, and the lack of DNA leaves this call unchecked. The CDR3 is made up of 13 amino acids. The V gene's germline CDR1 is LGHDT and CDR2 YNNKEL (reference sequence). This CDR3 is CASSQRTVGKLFF.

V usage is TRBV28 and J usage is TRBJ2-7; TCRdb reports TRBD2, a call that lacks DNA to check it against. Germline CDR1 reads MDHEN; CDR2 reads SYDVKM. The CDR3 has 15 residues. The CDR3 loop is CASSFLGGKTYEQYF.

The chain has TRBV12-3 or TRBV12-4 and TRBJ2-7. The CDR3 spans 12 residues. CDR3 in amino acids: CASSVTLMEQYF.

This sequence joins TRBV11-2 and TRBJ2-7; TCRdb's D gene call, TRBD1, goes unchecked for lack of DNA. This CDR3 has 15 amino acids. Germline V CDR1 and CDR2: SGHAT, FQNNGV. This chain's CDR3 is CASSLDPGSTYEQYF. Based on the CDR3 plus reference TRBV11-2 and TRBJ2-7, the full variable domain is EAGVAQSPRYKIIEKRQSVAFWCNPISGHATLYWYQQILGQGPKLLIQFQNNGVVDDSQLPKDRFSAERLKGVDSTLKIQPAKLEDSAVYLCASSLDPGSTYEQYFGPGTRLTVT.

J is TRBJ2-7 and V is TRBV5-1. The length of the CDR3 is 15 residues. CDR1 is SGHRS, CDR2 YFSETQ, per germline. CDR3 protein: CASSFYGRNYDEQYF.

The chain couples TRBV6-5 to TRBJ2-5; the D call of TRBD1 rests on TCRdb alone, since no DNA is present to check it. The germline CDR1 and CDR2 sequences are MNHEY and SVGAGI. The CDR3 runs to 12 residues. CDR3 residues: CASSPGVKTQYF.

This sequence joins TRBV6-5 and TRBJ1-2; TCRdb designates TRBD1, a call that cannot be tested without DNA. This CDR3 has 12 residues. Germline CDR1 and CDR2: MNHEY and SVGAGI. CDR3: CASSSGVDGYTF.

This sequence joins TRBV29-1 and TRBJ2-3; TCRdb calls TRBD1, which cannot be checked without DNA. The CDR3 is 13 residues long. Germline V CDR1 and CDR2: SQVTM, ANQGSEA. The CDR3: CSGATGDTDTQYF.

The chain links TRBV7-8 to TRBJ1-2; TCRdb designates TRBD1, a call that cannot be tested without DNA. The length of the CDR3 is 15 residues. Germline V gene sequence: CDR1 SGHVS, CDR2 FQNEAQ. The CDR3 here is CASSARGQGSYGYTF.